This TCR beta chain was documented in a study of shared clonotypes between healthy human individuals. Overall study: CD4 naive and CD4 memory each took three plates per donor, while CD8 naive took two and CD8 memory one.

CDR3 size: 11 residues. Germline CDR1 is MNHNS and CDR2 is SASEGT. CD45RO negativity and positive selection for CCR7 defined naive CD8 cells, a population that excluded terminally differentiated effector memory CD45RA+ cells. Points from the study as a whole: The study found 4.5% to 6% of naive CD4 clonotypes shared across a handful of donors.

On this clone itself: Antigen unknown.

Data came from immunoSEQ multiplex PCR; TCRdb stores just in-frame clones and leaves some out. The table lists about 2.1 million clones, around 95% of them singletons. Sequenced sample: naive CD8+ T cells from PBMCs. The TCR originated in a man aged 18 to 29 in good health. Some clones in this sample may be carry-over from other donors' samples. The chain carries TRBV6-1 and TRBJ2-7; the match to TRBD1 covers 7 bases. Here the CDR3 reads CGAGGTYEQYF. In nucleotides, the CDR3 is TGTGGGGCAGGGGGAACCTACGAGCAGTACTTC.